This T cell receptor beta chain was sequenced for a study of cytomegalovirus exposure and HLA in healthy donors. PCR was performed using 60 Vbeta and 13 Jbeta primers. TCRdb's table, derived via immunoSEQ multiplex PCR, lists solely in-frame clones and lacks some. The repertoire includes about 180,000 clones, about four fifths of them detected once, and 1% sits in the top ten. The germline CDR1 and CDR2 sequences are SEHNR and FQNEAQ (reference sequence). V shed 5 bases and J 3 bases; nucleotides not matched to a gene: 4. The CDR3 spans 16 residues. The chain recombines TRBV7-9 with TRBJ2-1; 13 bases align to TRBD2. Input material: PBMCs. The sequence was collected from a woman aged 45 to 65 in good health and CMV-seropositive. CDR3 sequence (DNA): TGTGCCAGCAGCCTAGGGACTAGCGGGGACTACAATGAGCAGTTCTTC. This encodes CASSLGTSGDYNEQFF.